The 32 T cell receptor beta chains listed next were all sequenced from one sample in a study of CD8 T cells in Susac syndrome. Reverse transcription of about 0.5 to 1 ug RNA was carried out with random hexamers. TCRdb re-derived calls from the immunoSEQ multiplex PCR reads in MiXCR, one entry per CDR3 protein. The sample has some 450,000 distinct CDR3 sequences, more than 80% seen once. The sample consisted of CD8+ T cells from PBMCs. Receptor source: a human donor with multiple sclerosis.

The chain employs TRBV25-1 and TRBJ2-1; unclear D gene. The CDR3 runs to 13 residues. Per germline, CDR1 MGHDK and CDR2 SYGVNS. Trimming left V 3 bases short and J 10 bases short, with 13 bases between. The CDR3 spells CASSDPRQWEQFF. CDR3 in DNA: TGTGCCAGCAGTGATCCCCGTCAATGGGAGCAGTTCTTC.

The CDR3 DNA sequence: TGTGCCAGCAGCTCCAACTCAGGGTGGACTGAAGCTTTCTTT. Translating gives CASSSNSGWTEAFF. The gene calls are TRBV7-9 and TRBJ1-1, with D possibly matching TRBD1 (5 bases). The germline V gene has CDR1 SEHNR and CDR2 FQNEAQ (reference sequence). The CDR3 has 14 residues. V was cut by 4 bases and J by 5 bases, with 14 bases left in between.

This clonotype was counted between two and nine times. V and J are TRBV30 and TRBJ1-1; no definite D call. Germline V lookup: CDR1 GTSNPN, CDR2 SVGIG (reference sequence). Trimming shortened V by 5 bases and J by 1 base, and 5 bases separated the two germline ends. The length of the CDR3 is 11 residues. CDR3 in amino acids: CAWGPNTEAFF. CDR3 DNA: TGTGCCTGGGGGCCGAACACTGAAGCTTTCTTT.

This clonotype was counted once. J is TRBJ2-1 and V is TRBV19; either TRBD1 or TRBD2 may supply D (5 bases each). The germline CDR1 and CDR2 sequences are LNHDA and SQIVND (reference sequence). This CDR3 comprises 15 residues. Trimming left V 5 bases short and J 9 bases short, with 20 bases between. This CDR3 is CASSPTTGALGEQFF. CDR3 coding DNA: TGTGCCAGTAGTCCCACGACCGGGGCCCTGGGTGAGCAGTTCTTC.

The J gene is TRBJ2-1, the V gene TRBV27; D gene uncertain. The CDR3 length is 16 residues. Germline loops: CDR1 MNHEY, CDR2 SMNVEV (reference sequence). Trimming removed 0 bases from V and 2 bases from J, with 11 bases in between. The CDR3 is CASSLSGLKTYNEQFF. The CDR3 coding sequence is TGTGCCAGCAGTTTATCCGGGCTAAAGACCTACAATGAGCAGTTCTTC.

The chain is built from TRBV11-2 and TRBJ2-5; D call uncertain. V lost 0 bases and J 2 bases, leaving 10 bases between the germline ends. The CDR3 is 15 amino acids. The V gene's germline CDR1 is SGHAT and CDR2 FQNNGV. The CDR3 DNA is TGTGCCAGCAGCTTAGAGTACGGAGCGCAAGAGACCCAGTACTTC. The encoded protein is CASSLEYGAQETQYF.

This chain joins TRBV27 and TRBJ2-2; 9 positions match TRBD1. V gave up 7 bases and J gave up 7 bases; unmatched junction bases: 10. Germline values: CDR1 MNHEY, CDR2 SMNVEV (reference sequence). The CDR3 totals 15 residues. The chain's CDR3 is CASTLRGQGDGELFF. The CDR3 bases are TGTGCCAGCACTCTTCGGGGACAGGGCGACGGGGAGCTGTTTTTT.

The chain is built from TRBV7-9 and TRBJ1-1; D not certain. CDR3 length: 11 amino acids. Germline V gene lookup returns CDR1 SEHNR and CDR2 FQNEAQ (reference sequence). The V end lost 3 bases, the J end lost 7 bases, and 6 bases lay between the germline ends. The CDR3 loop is CASSFTDEAFF. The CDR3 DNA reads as TGTGCCAGCAGCTTTACTGATGAAGCTTTCTTT.

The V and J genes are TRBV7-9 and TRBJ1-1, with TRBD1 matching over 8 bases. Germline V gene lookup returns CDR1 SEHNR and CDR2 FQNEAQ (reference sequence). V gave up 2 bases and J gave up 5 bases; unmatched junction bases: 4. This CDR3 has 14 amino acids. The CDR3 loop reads CASSLPGGATEAFF. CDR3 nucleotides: TGTGCCAGCAGCTTACCAGGGGGCGCGACTGAAGCTTTCTTT. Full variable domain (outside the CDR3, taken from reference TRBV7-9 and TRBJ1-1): DTGVSQNPRHKITKRGQNVTFRCDPISEHNRLYWYRQTLGQGPEFLTYFQNEAQLEKSRLLSDRFSAERPKGSFSTLEIQRTEQGDSAMYLCASSLPGGATEAFFGQGTRLTVV.

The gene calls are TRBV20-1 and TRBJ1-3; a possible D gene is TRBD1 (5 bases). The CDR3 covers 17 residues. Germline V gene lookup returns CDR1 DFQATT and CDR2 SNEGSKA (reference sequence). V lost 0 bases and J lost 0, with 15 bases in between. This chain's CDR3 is CSARDLGVTTSGNTIYF. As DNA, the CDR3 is TGCAGTGCTAGAGATCTGGGGGTTACAACCTCTGGAAACACCATATATTTT.

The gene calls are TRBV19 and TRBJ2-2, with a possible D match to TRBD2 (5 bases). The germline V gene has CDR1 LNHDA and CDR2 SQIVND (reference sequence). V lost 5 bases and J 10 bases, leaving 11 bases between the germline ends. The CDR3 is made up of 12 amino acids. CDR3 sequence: CASSAGLTELFF. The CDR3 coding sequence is TGTGCCAGTAGTGCCGGACTCACGGAGCTGTTTTTT. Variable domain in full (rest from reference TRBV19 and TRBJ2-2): DGGITQSPKYLFRKEGQNVTLSCEQNLNHDAMYWYRQDPGQGLRLIYYSQIVNDFQKGDIAEGYSVSREKKESFPLTVTSAQKNPTAFYLCASSAGLTELFFGEGSRLTVL.

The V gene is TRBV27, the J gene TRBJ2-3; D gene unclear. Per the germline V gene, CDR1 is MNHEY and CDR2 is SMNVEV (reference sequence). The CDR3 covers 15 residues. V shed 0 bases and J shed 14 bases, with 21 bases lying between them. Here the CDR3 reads CASSLSHRANLLWYF. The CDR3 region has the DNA TGTGCCAGCAGTTTATCCCACAGAGCTAACCTCCTGTGGTATTTT.

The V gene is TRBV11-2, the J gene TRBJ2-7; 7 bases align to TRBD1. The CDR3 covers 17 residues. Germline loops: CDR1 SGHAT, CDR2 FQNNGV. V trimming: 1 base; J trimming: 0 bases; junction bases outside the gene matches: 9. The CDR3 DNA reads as TGTGCCAGCAGCTTAGCCTCCAGGACAGGACCCTCCTACGAGCAGTACTTC. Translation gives CASSLASRTGPSYEQYF.

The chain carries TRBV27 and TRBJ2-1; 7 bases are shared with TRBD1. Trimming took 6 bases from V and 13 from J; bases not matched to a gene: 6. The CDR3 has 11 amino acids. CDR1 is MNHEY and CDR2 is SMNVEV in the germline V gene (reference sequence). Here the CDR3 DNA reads TGTGCCAGCAGACTAGGGACAGATCAGTTCTTC. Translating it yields CASRLGTDQFF.

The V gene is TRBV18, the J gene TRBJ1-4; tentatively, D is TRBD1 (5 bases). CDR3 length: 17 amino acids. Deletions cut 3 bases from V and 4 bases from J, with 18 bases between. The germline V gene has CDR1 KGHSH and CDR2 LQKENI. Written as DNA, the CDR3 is TGTGCCAGCTCACCGGGAGATCAAGGGGTGGATAATGAAAAACTGTTTTTT. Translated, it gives CASSPGDQGVDNEKLFF.

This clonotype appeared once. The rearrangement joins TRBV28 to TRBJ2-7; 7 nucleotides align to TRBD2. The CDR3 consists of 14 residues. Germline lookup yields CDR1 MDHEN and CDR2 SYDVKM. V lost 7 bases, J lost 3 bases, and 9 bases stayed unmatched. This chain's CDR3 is CASTGEGSFYEQYF. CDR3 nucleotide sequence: TGTGCCAGCACCGGGGAGGGAAGCTTCTACGAGCAGTACTTC.

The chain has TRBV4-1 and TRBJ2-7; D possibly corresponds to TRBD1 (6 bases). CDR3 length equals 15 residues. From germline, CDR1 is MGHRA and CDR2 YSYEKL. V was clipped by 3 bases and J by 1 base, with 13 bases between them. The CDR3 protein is CASSHTQTGSYEQYF. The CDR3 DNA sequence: TGCGCCAGCAGCCATACTCAGACAGGATCCTACGAGCAGTACTTC.

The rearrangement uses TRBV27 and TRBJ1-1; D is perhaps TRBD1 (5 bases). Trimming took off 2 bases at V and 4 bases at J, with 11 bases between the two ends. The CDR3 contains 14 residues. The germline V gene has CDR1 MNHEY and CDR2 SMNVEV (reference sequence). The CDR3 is CASSLGGLLTEAFF. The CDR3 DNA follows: TGTGCCAGCAGTTTAGGGGGACTTCTCACTGAAGCTTTCTTT.

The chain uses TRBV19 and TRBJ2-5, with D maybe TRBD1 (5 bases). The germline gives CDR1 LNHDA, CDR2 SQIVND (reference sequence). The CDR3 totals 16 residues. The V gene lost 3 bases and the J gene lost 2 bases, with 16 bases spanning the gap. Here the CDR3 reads CASSIGDRRLQETQYF. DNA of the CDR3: TGTGCCAGTAGTATCGGTGACAGACGACTTCAAGAGACCCAGTACTTC. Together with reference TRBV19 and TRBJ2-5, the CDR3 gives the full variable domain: DGGITQSPKYLFRKEGQNVTLSCEQNLNHDAMYWYRQDPGQGLRLIYYSQIVNDFQKGDIAEGYSVSREKKESFPLTVTSAQKNPTAFYLCASSIGDRRLQETQYFGPGTRLLVL.

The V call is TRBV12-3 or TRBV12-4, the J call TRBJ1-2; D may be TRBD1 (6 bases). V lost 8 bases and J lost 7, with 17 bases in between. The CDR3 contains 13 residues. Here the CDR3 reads CASDGGNRSGYTF. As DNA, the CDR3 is TGTGCCAGCGACGGGGGCAATCGATCTGGCTACACCTTC.

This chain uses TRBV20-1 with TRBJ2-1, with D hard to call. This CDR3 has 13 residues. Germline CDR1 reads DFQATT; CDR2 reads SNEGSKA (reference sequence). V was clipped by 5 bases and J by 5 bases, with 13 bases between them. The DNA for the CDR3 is TGCAGTGCTGACAAAAGCAACGACAATGAGCAGTTCTTC. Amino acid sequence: CSADKSNDNEQFF.

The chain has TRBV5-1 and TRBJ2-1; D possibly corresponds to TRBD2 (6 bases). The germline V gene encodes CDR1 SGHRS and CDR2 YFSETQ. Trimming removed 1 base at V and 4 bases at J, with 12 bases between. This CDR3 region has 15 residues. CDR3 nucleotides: TGCGCCAGCAGCTTGTACGCGGGGAGTTACAATGAGCAGTTCTTC. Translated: CASSLYAGSYNEQFF. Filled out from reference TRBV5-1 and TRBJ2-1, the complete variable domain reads KAGVTQTPRYLIKTRGQQVTLSCSPISGHRSVSWYQQTPGQGLQFLFEYFSETQRNKGNFPGRFSGRQFSNSRSEMNVSTLELGDSALYLCASSLYAGSYNEQFFGPGTRLTVL.

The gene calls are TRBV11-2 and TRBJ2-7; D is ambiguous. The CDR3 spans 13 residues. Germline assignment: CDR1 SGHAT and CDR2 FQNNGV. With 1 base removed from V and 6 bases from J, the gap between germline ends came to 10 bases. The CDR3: CASSLGFRPEQYF. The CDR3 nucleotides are TGTGCCAGCAGCTTAGGTTTCCGGCCCGAGCAGTACTTC.

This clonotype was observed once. The CDR3 region is CASSFEVGPHEQYF. The CDR3 DNA reads TGTGCCAGCAGCTTTGAGGTGGGACCCCACGAGCAGTACTTC. The chain couples TRBV11-1 to TRBJ2-7; D possibly matches TRBD1 or TRBD2 (5 bases each). Trimming cost V 3 bases and J 5 bases, with 14 bases left between them. The CDR3 length is 14 residues. CDR1 SGHAT and CDR2 FQDESV come from the germline V gene (reference sequence).

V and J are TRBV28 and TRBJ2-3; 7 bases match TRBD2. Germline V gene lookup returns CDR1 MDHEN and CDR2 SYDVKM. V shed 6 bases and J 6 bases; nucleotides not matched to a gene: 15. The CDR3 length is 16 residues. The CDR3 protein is CASSVLAPTSRDTQYF. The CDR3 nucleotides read TGTGCCAGCAGCGTGTTGGCCCCGACTAGCCGCGATACGCAGTATTTT.

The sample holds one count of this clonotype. CDR3 sequence reads: CASSQDSGFNEQFF. DNA for the CDR3: TGCGCCAGCAGCCAAGATTCGGGCTTCAATGAGCAGTTCTTC. The chain has TRBV4-1 and TRBJ2-1; D unresolved. CDR1 and CDR2 from the germline V gene are MGHRA and YSYEKL. V gave up 0 bases and J gave up 6 bases, with 9 bases separating them. This CDR3 spans 14 amino acids.

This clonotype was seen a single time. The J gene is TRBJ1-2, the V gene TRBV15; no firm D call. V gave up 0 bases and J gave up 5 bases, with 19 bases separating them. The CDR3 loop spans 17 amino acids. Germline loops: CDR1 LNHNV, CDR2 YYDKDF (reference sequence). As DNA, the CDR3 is TGTGCCACCAGCAGAGATTTAGAGGCCGACGGAGGGTATGGCTACACCTTC. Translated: CATSRDLEADGGYGYTF.

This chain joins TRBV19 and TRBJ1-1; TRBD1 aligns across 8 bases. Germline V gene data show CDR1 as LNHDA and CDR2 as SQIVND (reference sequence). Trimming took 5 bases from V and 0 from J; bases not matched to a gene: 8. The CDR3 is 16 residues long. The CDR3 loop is CASSARGTGLNTEAFF. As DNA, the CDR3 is TGTGCCAGTAGTGCGCGTGGGACAGGTCTGAACACTGAAGCTTTCTTT.

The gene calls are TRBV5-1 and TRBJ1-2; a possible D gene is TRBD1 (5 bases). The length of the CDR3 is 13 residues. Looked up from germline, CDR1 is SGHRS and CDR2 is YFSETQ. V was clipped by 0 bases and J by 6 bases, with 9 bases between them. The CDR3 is CASSLEGPHGYTF. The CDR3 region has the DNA TGCGCCAGCAGCTTGGAGGGACCCCATGGCTACACCTTC.

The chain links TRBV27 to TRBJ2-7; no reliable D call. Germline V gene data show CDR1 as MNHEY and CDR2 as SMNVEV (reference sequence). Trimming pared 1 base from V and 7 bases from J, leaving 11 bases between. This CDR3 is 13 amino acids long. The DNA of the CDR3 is TGTGCCAGCAGTTTATTCAACAGCAGAGAGCAGTACTTC. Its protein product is CASSLFNSREQYF.

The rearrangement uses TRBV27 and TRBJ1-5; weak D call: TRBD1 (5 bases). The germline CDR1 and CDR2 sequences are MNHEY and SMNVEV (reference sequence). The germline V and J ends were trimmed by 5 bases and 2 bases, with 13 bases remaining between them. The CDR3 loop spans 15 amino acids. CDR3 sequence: CASSPHGGGNQPQHF. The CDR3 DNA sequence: TGTGCCAGCAGTCCTCACGGGGGTGGCAATCAGCCCCAGCATTTT.

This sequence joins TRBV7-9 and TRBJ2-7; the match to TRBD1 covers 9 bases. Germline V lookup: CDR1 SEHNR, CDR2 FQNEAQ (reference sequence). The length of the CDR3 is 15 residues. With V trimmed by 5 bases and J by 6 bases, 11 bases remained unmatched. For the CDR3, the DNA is TGTGCCAGCAGCCCTGGCCGGGACAGGGTGTGCGAGCAGTACTTC. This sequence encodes CASSPGRDRVCEQYF.